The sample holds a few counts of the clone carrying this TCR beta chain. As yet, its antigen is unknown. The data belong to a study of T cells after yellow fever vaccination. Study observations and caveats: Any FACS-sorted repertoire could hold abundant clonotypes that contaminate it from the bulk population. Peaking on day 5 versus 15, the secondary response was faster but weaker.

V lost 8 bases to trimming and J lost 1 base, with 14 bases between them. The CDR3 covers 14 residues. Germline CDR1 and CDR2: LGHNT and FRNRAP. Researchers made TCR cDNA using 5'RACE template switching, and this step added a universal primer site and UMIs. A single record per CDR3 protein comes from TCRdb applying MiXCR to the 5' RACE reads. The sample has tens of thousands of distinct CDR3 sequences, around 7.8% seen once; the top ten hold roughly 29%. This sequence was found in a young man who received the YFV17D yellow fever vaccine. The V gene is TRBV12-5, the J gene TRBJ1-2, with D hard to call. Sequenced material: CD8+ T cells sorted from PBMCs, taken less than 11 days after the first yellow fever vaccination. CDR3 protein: CASSVAYHNYGYTF. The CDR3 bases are TGTGCTAGTTCGGTAGCGTACCATAACTATGGCTACACCTTC.